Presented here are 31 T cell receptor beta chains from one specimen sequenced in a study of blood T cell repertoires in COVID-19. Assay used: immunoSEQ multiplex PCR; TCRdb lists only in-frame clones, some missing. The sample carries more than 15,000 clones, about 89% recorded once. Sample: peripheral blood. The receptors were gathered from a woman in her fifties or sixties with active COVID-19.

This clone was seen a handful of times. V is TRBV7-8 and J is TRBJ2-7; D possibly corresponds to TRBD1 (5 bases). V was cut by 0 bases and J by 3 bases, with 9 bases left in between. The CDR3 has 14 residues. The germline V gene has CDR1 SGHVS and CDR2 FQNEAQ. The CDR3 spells CASSLARVDYEQYF. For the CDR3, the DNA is TGTGCCAGCAGCTTAGCCAGGGTAGACTACGAGCAGTACTTC.

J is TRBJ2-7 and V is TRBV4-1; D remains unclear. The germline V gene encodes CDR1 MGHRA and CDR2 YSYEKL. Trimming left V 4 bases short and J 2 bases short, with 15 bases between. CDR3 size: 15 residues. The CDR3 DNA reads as TGCGCCAGCAGCCCTACATGGTCGAGCGCCTACGAGCAGTACTTC. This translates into CASSPTWSSAYEQYF.

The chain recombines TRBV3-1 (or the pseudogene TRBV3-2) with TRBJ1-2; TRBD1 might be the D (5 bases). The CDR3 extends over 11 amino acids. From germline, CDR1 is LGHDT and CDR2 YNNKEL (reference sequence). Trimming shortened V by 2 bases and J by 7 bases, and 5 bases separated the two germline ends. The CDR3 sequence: CASSQTGGYTF. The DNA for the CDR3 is TGTGCCAGCAGCCAAACAGGTGGCTACACCTTC.

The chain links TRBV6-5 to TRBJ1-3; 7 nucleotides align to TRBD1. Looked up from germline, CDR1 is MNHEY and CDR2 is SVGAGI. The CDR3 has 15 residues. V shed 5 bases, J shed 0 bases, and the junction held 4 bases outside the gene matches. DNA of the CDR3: TGTGCCAGCAGTACGACAGGGAACTCTGGAAACACCATATATTTT. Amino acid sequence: CASSTTGNSGNTIYF.

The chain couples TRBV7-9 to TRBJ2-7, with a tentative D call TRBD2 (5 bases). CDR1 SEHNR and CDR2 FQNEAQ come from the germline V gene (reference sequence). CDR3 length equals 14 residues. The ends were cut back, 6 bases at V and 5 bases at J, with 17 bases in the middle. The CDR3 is CASSILAGVNEQYF. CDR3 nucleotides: TGTGCCAGCAGTATCCTAGCTGGAGTGAACGAGCAGTACTTC.

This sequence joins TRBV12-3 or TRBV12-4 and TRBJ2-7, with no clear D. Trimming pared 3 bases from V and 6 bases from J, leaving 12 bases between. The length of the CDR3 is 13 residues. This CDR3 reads CASSFYDALEQYF. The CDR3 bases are TGTGCCAGCAGTTTCTACGATGCCCTCGAGCAGTACTTC.

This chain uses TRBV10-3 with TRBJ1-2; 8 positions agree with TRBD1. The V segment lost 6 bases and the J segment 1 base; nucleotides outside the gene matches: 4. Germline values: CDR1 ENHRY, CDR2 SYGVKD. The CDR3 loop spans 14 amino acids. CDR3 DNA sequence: TGTGCCATCAGGGGGGACAGGAGTAACTATGGCTACACCTTC. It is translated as CAIRGDRSNYGYTF.

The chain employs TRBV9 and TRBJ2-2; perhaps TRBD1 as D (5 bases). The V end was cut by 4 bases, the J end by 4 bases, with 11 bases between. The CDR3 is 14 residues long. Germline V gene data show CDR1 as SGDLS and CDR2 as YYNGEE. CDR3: CASSHTGFTGELFF. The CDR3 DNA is TGTGCCAGCAGCCACACAGGATTCACCGGGGAGCTGTTTTTT.

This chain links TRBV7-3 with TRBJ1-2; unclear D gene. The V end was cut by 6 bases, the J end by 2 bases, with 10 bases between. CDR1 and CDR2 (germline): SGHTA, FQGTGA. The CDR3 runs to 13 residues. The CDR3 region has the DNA TGTGCCAGCAGAAGCGAGCGGAACTATGGCTACACCTTC. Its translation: CASRSERNYGYTF.

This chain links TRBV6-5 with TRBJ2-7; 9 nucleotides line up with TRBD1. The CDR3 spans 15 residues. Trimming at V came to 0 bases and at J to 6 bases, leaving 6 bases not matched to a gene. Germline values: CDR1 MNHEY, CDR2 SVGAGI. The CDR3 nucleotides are TGTGCCAGCAGTTACTCGGAACAGGGGGCAGGCGAGCAGTACTTC. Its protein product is CASSYSEQGAGEQYF.

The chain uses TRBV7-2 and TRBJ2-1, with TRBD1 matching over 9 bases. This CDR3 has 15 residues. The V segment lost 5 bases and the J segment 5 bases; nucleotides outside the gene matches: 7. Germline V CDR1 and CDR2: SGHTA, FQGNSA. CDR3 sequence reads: CASSPGTGTHNEQFF. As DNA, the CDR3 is TGTGCCAGCAGCCCCGGGACAGGGACACACAATGAGCAGTTCTTC. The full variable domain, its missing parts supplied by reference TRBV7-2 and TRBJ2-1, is GAGVSQSPSNKVTEKGKDVELRCDPISGHTALYWYRQSLGQGLEFLIYFQGNSAPDKSGLPSDRFSAERTGGSVSTLTIQRTQQEDSAVYLCASSPGTGTHNEQFFGPGTRLTVL.

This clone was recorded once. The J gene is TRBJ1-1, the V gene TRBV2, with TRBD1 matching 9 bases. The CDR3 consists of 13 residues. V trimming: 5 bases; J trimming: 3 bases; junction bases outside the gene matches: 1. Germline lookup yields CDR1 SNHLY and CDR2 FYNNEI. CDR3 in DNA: TGTGCCAGCAGTTGGGACAGGGACACTGAAGCTTTCTTT. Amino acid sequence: CASSWDRDTEAFF.

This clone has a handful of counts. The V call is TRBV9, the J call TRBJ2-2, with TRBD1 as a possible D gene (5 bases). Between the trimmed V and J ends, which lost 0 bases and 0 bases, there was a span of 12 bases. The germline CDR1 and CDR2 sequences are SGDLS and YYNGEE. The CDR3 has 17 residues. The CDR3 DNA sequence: TGTGCCAGCAGCGTAGGGGGCTCGACAGCGAACACCGGGGAGCTGTTTTTT. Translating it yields CASSVGGSTANTGELFF.

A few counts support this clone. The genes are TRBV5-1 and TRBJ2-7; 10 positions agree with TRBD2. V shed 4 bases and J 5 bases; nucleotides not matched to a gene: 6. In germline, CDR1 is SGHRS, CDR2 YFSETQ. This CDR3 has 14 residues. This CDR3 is CASSPSGGLDEQYF. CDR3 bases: TGCGCCAGCAGCCCTAGCGGGGGCCTCGACGAGCAGTACTTC. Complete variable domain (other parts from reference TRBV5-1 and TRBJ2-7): KAGVTQTPRYLIKTRGQQVTLSCSPISGHRSVSWYQQTPGQGLQFLFEYFSETQRNKGNFPGRFSGRQFSNSRSEMNVSTLELGDSALYLCASSPSGGLDEQYFGPGTRLTVT.

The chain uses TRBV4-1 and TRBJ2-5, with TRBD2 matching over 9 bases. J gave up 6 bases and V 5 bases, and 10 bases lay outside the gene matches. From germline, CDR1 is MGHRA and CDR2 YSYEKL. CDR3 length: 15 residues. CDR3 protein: CASSSSRGGLKTQYF. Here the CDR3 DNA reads TGCGCCAGCAGCTCGTCGCGGGGGGGCCTAAAGACCCAGTACTTC.

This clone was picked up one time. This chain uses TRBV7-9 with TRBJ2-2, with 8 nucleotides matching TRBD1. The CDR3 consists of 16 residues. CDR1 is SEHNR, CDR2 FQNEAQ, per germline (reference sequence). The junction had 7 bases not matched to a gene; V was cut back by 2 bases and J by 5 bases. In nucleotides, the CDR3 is TGTGCCAGCAGCTTATTACCCGGACAGGGTACCGGGGAGCTGTTTTTT. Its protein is CASSLLPGQGTGELFF.

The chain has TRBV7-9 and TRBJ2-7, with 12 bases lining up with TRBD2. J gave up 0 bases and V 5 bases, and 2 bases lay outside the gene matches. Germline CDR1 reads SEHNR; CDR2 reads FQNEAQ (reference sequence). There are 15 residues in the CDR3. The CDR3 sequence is CASSRTSGTSYEQYF. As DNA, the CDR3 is TGTGCCAGCAGCCGGACTAGCGGGACCTCCTACGAGCAGTACTTC.

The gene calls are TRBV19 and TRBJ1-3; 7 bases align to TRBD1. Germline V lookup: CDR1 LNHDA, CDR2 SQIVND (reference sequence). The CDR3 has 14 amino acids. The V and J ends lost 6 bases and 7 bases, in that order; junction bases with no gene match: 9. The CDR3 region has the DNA TGTGCCAGTAGGGAGACAGGGTTGAGTAACACCATATATTTT. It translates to CASRETGLSNTIYF. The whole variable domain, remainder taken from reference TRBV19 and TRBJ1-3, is DGGITQSPKYLFRKEGQNVTLSCEQNLNHDAMYWYRQDPGQGLRLIYYSQIVNDFQKGDIAEGYSVSREKKESFPLTVTSAQKNPTAFYLCASRETGLSNTIYFGEGSWLTVV.

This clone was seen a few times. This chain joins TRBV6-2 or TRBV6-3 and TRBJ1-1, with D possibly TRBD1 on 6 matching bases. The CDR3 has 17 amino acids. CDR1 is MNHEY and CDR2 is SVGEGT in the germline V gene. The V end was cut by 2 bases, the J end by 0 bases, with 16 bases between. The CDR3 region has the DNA TGTGCCAGCAGTTACGAACAGGGTCAGGGGATGAACACTGAAGCTTTCTTT. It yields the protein CASSYEQGQGMNTEAFF.

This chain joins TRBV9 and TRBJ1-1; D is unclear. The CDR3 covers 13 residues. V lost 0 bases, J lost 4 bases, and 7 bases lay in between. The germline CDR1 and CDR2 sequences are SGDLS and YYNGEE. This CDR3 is CASSVGRSTEAFF. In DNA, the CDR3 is TGTGCCAGCAGCGTAGGACGGAGCACTGAAGCTTTCTTT.

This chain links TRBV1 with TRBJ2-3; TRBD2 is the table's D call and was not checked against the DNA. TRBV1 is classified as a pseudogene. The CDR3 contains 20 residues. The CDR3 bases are TGCACCAGCAGCCAAGTCTTCCCCGAACTAGCGGGGGGGATCTCAGATACGCAGTATTTT. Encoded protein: CTSSQVFPELAGGISDTQYF.

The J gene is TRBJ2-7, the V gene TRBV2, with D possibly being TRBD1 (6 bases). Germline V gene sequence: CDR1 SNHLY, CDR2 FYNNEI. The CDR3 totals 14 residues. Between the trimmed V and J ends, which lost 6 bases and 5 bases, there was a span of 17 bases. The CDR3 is CASRGAKGSNEQYF. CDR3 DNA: TGTGCCAGCAGGGGGGCTAAGGGGTCCAACGAGCAGTACTTC. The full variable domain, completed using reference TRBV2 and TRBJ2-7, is EPEVTQTPSHQVTQMGQEVILRCVPISNHLYFYWYRQILGQKVEFLVSFYNNEISEKSEIFDDQFSVERPDGSNFTLKIRSTKLEDSAMYFCASRGAKGSNEQYFGPGTRLTVT.

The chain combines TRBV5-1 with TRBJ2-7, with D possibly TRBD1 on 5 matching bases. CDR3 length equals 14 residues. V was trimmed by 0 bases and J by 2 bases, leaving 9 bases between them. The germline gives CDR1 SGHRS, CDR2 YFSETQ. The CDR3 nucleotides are TGCGCCAGCAGCTTGGAGGGGCCTCCCTACGAGCAGTACTTC. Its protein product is CASSLEGPPYEQYF.

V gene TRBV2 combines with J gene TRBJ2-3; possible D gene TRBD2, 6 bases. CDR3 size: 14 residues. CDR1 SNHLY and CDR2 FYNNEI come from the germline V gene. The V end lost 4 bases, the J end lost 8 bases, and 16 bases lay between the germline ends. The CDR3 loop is CASSAPRLGGTQYF. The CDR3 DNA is TGTGCCAGCAGTGCTCCCAGATTGGGAGGTACGCAGTATTTT.

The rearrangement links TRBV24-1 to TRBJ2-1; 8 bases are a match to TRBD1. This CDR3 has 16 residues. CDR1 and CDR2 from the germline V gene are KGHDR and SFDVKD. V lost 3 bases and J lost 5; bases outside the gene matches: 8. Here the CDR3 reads CATSDNPKGQDNEQFF. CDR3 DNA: TGTGCCACCAGTGATAATCCCAAGGGACAGGACAATGAGCAGTTCTTC.

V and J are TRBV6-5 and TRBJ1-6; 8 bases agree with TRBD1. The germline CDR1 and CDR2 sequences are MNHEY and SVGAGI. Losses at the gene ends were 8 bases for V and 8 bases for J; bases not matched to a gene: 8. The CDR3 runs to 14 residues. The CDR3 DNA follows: TGTGCCAGCTGTCGGGGACAGGCAGATTCACCCCTCCACTTT. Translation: CASCRGQADSPLHF.

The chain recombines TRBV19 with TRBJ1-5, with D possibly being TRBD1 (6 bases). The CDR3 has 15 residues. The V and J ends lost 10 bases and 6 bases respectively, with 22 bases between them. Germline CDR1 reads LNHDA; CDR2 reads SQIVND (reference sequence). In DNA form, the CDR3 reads TGTGCCACCCAGCCTCGGTTACAGGGAGTTCAGCCCCAGCATTTT. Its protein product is CATQPRLQGVQPQHF.

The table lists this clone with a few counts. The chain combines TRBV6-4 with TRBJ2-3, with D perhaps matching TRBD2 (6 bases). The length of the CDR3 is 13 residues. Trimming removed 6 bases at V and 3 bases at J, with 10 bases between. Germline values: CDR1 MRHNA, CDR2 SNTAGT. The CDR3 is CASSLTSTDTQYF. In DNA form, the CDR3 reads TGTGCCAGCAGCTTGACTAGTACAGATACGCAGTATTTT.

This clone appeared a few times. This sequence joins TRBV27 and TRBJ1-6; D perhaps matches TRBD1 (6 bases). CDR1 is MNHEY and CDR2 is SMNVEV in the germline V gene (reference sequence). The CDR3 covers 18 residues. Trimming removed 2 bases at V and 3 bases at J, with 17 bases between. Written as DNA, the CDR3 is TGTGCCAGCAGTTTAAGCGCCAGGGGAAGATACTATAATTCACCCCTCCACTTT. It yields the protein CASSLSARGRYYNSPLHF.

The CDR3 sequence is CASSSPGQAAYEQYF. As DNA, the CDR3 is TGTGCCAGCAGTTCCCCGGGACAGGCTGCCTACGAGCAGTACTTC. The V and J genes are TRBV11-2 and TRBJ2-7; 8 bases fit TRBD1. The germline V gene encodes CDR1 SGHAT and CDR2 FQNNGV. This CDR3 has 15 amino acids. V trimming: 6 bases; J trimming: 2 bases; junction bases outside the gene matches: 9.

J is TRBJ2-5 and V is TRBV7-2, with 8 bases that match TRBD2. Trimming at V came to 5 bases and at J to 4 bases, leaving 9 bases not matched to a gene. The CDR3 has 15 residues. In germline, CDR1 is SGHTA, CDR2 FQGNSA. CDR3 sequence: CASSIEGTSLETQYF. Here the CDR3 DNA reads TGTGCCAGCAGCATAGAGGGGACTAGTCTAGAGACCCAGTACTTC. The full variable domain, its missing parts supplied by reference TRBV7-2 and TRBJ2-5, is GAGVSQSPSNKVTEKGKDVELRCDPISGHTALYWYRQSLGQGLEFLIYFQGNSAPDKSGLPSDRFSAERTGGSVSTLTIQRTQQEDSAVYLCASSIEGTSLETQYFGPGTRLLVL.